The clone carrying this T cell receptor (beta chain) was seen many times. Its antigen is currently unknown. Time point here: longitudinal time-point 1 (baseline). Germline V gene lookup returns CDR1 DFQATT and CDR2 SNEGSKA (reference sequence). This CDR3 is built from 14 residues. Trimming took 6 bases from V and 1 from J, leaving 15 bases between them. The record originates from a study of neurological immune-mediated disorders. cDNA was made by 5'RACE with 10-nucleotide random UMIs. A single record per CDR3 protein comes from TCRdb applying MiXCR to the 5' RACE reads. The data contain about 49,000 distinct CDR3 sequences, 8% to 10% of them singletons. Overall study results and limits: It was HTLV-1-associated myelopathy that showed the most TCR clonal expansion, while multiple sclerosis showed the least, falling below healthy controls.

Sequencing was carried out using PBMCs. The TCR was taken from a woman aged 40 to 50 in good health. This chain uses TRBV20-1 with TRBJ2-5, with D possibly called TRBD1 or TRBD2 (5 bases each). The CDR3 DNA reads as TGCAGTGCGTCCAGGGTCGGGACCCAAGAGACCCAGTACTTC. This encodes CSASRVGTQETQYF.